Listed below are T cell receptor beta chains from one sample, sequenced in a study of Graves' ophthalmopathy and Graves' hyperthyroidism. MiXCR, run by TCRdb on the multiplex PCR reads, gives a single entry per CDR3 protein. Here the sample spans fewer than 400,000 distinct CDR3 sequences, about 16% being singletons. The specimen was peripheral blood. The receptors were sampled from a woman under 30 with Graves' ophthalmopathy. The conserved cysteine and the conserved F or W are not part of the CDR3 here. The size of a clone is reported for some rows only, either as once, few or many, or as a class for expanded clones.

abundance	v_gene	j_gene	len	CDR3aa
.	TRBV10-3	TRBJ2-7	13	AISLGTSTSYEQY
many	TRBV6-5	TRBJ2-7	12	ASSPGTVSYEQY
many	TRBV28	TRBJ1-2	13	ASKRERGLGYGYT
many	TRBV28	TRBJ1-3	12	ASSPQGSGNTIY
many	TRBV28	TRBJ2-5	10	ASTGGRKTQY
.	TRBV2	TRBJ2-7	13	ASSDSLAVSYEQY
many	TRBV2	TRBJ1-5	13	ASTLGGSSNQPQH
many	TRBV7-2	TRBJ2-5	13	ASSLGGTSGETQY
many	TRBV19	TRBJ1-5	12	ASGDRGLAQPQH
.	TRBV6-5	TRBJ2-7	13	ASSYGGINFYEQY
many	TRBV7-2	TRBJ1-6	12	ASSSDRGSSPLH
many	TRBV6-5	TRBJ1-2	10	ASRNSLVGYT
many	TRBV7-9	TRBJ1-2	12	ASSLVGQGAGYT
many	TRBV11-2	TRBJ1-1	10	ASSQVGGEAF
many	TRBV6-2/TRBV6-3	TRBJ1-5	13	ASSANGQGNQPQH
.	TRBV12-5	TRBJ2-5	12	ASGLDSPRETQY
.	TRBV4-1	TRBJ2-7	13	ASSPASTGGYEQY
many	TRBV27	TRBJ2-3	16	ASSLVRLAGPRGNTQY
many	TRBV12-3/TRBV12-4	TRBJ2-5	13	ASSKETGVEETQY
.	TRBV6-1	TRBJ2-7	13	ASSQGGQGAYEQY
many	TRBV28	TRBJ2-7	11	ASGDLSSYEQY
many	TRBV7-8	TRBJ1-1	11	ASSLEGPTEAF
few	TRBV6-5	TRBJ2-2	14	ASSYSDRGGTGELF
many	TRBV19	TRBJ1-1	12	ATLPGPMNTEAF
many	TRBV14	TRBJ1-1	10	ASSMTNTEAF
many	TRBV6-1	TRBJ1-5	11	ATGWRLDQPQH
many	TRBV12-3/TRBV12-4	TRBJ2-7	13	ASSPYRGQTYEQY
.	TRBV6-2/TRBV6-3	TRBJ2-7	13	ASNHPGTGSYEQY
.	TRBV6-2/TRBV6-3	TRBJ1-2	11	ASHQDEVRGYT
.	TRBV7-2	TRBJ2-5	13	ASSLASTGLKTQY
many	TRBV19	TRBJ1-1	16	ASSIATSVRAGGTEAF
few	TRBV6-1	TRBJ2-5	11	ASRQTVQETQY
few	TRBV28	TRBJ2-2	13	ASRTGGGATGELF
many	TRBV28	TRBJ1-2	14	ASTPSGGPANYGYT
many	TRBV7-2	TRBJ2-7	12	ASSSRAGRHEQY
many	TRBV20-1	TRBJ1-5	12	STQIGQSYQPQH
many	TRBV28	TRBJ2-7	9	ASSRHLSPY
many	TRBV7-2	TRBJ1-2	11	ASSPDGVYGYT
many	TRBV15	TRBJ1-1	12	ATSRQGARAEAF
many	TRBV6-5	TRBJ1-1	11	ASSYSRGTEAF
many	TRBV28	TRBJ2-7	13	ASRGSRSALYEQY
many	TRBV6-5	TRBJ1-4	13	ASSYSGREDEKLF
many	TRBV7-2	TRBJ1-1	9	ASSSDREAF
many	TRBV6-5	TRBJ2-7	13	ASSYSLAGDYEQY